One and the same sample provided the 19 T cell receptor beta chains below, sequenced in a study of blood T cell repertoires in COVID-19. The assay was immunoSEQ multiplex PCR, and TCRdb's table has in-frame clones only and misses some. Of 200,000 to 250,000 clones in the sample, 75% to 90% were seen once. Sequencing was performed on peripheral blood. The receptors stem from a young woman who had recovered from COVID-19.

On this clone itself: This sequence may be a read error, since a much larger clone differs from it by one base. V usage is TRBV7-6 and J usage is TRBJ2-7, with a tentative D call TRBD1 (6 bases). The CDR3 totals 17 residues. The V and J ends lost 5 bases and 3 bases respectively, with 23 bases between them. Germline CDR1 reads SGHVS; CDR2 reads FNYEAQ. The CDR3 sequence is CASSQSRTRTEGYEQYF. The CDR3 region has the DNA TGTGCCAGCAGCCAATCTCGGACCAGGACAGAAGGCTACGAGCAGTACTTC. The full variable domain, rest sourced from reference TRBV7-6 and TRBJ2-7, is GAGVSQSPRYKVTKRGQDVALRCDPISGHVSLYWYRQALGQGPEFLTYFNYEAQQDKSGLPNDRFSAERPEGSISTLTIQRTEQRDSAMYRCASSQSRTRTEGYEQYFGPGTRLTVT.

The gene calls are TRBV5-6 and TRBJ1-3; no clear D. Germline V CDR1 and CDR2: SGHDT, YYEEEE. V lost 1 base and J 4 bases, leaving 9 bases between the germline ends. This CDR3 has 14 amino acids. The CDR3 sequence: CASSLMGAGNTIYF. As DNA, the CDR3 is TGTGCCAGCAGCTTGATGGGAGCCGGAAACACCATATATTTT.

This clone occurred a few times. Other DNA sequences of this sample code for an identical CDR3. The J gene is TRBJ1-1, the V gene TRBV7-3; D is possibly TRBD1 (6 bases). Germline V CDR1 and CDR2: SGHTA, FQGTGA. The CDR3 has 14 amino acids. V lost 0 bases and J 1 base, leaving 6 bases between the germline ends. CDR3 loop: CASSLTGGNTEAFF. The CDR3 DNA reads as TGTGCCAGCAGCTTAACAGGGGGGAACACTGAAGCTTTCTTT. The variable domain in full, completed from reference TRBV7-3 and TRBJ1-1, reads GAGVSQTPSNKVTEKGKYVELRCDPISGHTALYWYRQSLGQGPEFLIYFQGTGAADDSGLPNDRFFAVRPEGSVSTLKIQRTERGDSAVYLCASSLTGGNTEAFFGQGTRLTVV.

This rearrangement joins TRBV5-1 to TRBJ2-7; TRBD1 matches at 7 bases. This CDR3 comprises 14 residues. V dropped 4 bases and J dropped 1; count of bases not matched to a gene: 5. Germline assignment: CDR1 SGHRS and CDR2 YFSETQ. The CDR3 DNA sequence: TGCGCCAGCAGCCCCCGGGACAGATCCTACGAGCAGTACTTC. Protein sequence: CASSPRDRSYEQYF.

This chain links TRBV19 with TRBJ1-3; D is perhaps TRBD1 (6 bases). This CDR3 comprises 16 residues. Germline CDR1 and CDR2: LNHDA and SQIVND (reference sequence). V lost 6 bases to trimming and J lost 2 bases, with 17 bases between them. CDR3 in DNA: TGTGCCAGTAGCCCACTTCTACAGGGAACTGGAAACACCATATATTTT. Its protein product is CASSPLLQGTGNTIYF.

Here the CDR3 DNA reads TGCGCCAGCAGCCATGATCGGGCGGGGGGGCACGACAATGAGCAGTTCTTC. Protein product: CASSHDRAGGHDNEQFF. The chain recombines TRBV4-1 with TRBJ2-1, with TRBD2 matching over 9 bases. The germline V gene encodes CDR1 MGHRA and CDR2 YSYEKL. The CDR3 totals 17 residues. J gave up 5 bases and V 3 bases, and 11 bases lay outside the gene matches.

DNA of the CDR3: TGTGCCTGGACTAGCGGGGGAATCACAGATACGCAGTATTTT. Protein: CAWTSGGITDTQYF. The rearrangement joins TRBV30 to TRBJ2-3; TRBD2 agrees at 10 bases. The CDR3 has 14 residues. The junction had 3 bases not matched to a gene; V was cut back by 4 bases and J by 2 bases. Germline lookup yields CDR1 GTSNPN and CDR2 SVGIG (reference sequence).

This chain joins TRBV4-2 and TRBJ1-6; D not certain. CDR3 size: 17 residues. V shed 0 bases and J shed 5 bases, with 14 bases lying between them. From germline, CDR1 is LGHNA and CDR2 YNFKEQ. CDR3 bases: TGTGCCAGCAGCCAAGATGAGGAGTCGCGGCATAATTCACCCCTCCACTTT. Translation: CASSQDEESRHNSPLHF.

This clone showed up just a few times. CDR3 residues: CASSLQGASRSGANVLTF. CDR3 DNA: TGTGCCAGCAGCCTGCAGGGGGCCTCACGCTCTGGGGCCAACGTCCTGACTTTC. V is TRBV2 and J is TRBJ2-6; the match to TRBD1 covers 8 bases. The junction had 10 bases not matched to a gene; V was cut back by 6 bases and J by 0 bases. The germline V gene encodes CDR1 SNHLY and CDR2 FYNNEI. The CDR3 runs to 18 residues.

The chain has TRBV27 and TRBJ1-2; TRBD1 agrees at 9 bases. Germline V gene sequence: CDR1 MNHEY, CDR2 SMNVEV (reference sequence). V shed 5 bases, J shed 4 bases, and the junction held 11 bases outside the gene matches. The CDR3 runs to 16 residues. The DNA of the CDR3 is TGTGCCAGCAGTCCTTATCCGGGACAGGGACTCTATGGCTACACCTTC. As protein: CASSPYPGQGLYGYTF.

The rearrangement joins TRBV19 to TRBJ1-1; a possible D gene is TRBD1 (6 bases). V shed 1 base and J shed 5 bases, with 17 bases lying between them. CDR3 size: 16 residues. Germline lookup yields CDR1 LNHDA and CDR2 SQIVND (reference sequence). CDR3: CASSIGGGHIYTEAFF. The CDR3 DNA reads TGTGCCAGTAGTATAGGGGGGGGGCACATATATACTGAAGCTTTCTTT.

The V gene is TRBV7-9, the J gene TRBJ1-4; 8 nucleotides align to TRBD1. V was pared by 4 bases and J by 6 bases, with 7 bases of the junction left unmatched. Germline CDR1 SEHNR, CDR2 FQNEAQ (reference sequence). This CDR3 comprises 15 residues. CDR3 sequence: CASSSDRGWDEKLFF. The DNA of the CDR3 is TGTGCCAGCAGCTCCGACAGGGGCTGGGATGAAAAACTGTTTTTT.

J is TRBJ1-1 and V is TRBV6-6; TRBD1 agrees at 7 bases. From germline, CDR1 is MNHNY and CDR2 SVGAGI (reference sequence). After removal of 7 bases from V and 1 base from J, the junction contained 3 bases not matched to a gene. The CDR3 covers 13 residues. The DNA of the CDR3 is TGTGCCAGCATCCGACAGGGGAACACTGAAGCTTTCTTT. Its protein is CASIRQGNTEAFF.

The chain uses TRBV19 and TRBJ1-4, with D maybe TRBD1 (6 bases). The CDR3 is made up of 15 amino acids. V dropped 5 bases and J dropped 6 bases, with 16 bases sitting between them. Germline CDR1 and CDR2: LNHDA and SQIVND (reference sequence). The DNA of the CDR3 is TGTGCCAGTAGTCCGAGAACAGGGTTTTATGAAAAACTGTTTTTT. It codes for CASSPRTGFYEKLFF.

The chain uses TRBV5-4 and TRBJ1-1; possibly TRBD1 for D (5 bases). V lost 0 bases to trimming and J lost 0 bases, with 6 bases between them. The CDR3 consists of 14 residues. CDR1 SGHNT and CDR2 YYREEE come from the germline V gene (reference sequence). CDR3: CASSLDRLNTEAFF. CDR3 in DNA: TGTGCCAGCAGCTTGGACAGGCTGAACACTGAAGCTTTCTTT.

The chain combines TRBV11-2 with TRBJ2-3; TRBD2 matches 7 bases. The CDR3 is 18 amino acids. Germline trimming cut 2 bases from V and 0 bases from J; bases unmatched to any gene: 11. Germline-derived CDR1 and CDR2 are SGHAT and FQNNGV. CDR3 in amino acids: CASSLPRGRAGSTDTQYF. CDR3 nucleotide sequence: TGTGCCAGCAGCTTACCTCGCGGTAGAGCGGGAAGCACAGATACGCAGTATTTT.

The chain recombines TRBV5-4 with TRBJ2-7, with 9 bases lining up with TRBD2. Germline trimming cut 4 bases from V and 3 bases from J; bases unmatched to any gene: 11. Germline CDR1 is SGHNT and CDR2 is YYREEE (reference sequence). The CDR3 spans 16 residues. This CDR3 is CASSPIAGGGLYEQYF. The CDR3 DNA sequence: TGTGCCAGCAGCCCTATTGCGGGAGGGGGCCTCTACGAGCAGTACTTC.

The chain combines TRBV3-1 (or the pseudogene TRBV3-2) with TRBJ2-6, with D maybe TRBD1 (6 bases). Germline V gene data show CDR1 as LGHDT and CDR2 as YNNKEL (reference sequence). This CDR3 is 16 amino acids long. V lost 4 bases to trimming and J lost 2 bases, with 12 bases between them. CDR3 sequence: CASSPQGIPGANVLTF. The CDR3 DNA reads as TGTGCCAGCAGCCCCCAGGGGATCCCTGGGGCCAACGTCCTGACTTTC.

This clone has a single count. The V and J genes are TRBV4-1 and TRBJ2-2; perhaps TRBD1 as D (6 bases). The V gene lost 0 bases and the J gene lost 2 bases, with 13 bases spanning the gap. The germline V gene has CDR1 MGHRA and CDR2 YSYEKL. There are 17 residues in the CDR3. The CDR3 is CASSQEGLGANTGELFF. The CDR3 nucleotides are TGCGCCAGCAGCCAAGAGGGTTTGGGGGCAAACACCGGGGAGCTGTTTTTT.